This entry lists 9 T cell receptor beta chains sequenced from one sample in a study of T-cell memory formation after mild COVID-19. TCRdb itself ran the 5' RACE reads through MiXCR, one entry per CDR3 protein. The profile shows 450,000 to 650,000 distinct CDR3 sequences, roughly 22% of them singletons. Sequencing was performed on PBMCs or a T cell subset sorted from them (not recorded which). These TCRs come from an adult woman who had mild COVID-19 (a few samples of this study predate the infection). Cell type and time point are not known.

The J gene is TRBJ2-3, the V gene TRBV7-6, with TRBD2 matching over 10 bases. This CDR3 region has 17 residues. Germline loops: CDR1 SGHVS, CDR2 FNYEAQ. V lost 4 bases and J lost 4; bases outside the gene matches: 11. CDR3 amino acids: CASSSYLAGAGADTQYF. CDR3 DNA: TGTGCCAGCAGCTCATACCTAGCGGGAGCTGGCGCAGATACGCAGTATTTT.

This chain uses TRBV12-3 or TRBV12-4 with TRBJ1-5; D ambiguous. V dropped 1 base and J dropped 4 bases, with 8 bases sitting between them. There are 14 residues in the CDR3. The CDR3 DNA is TGTGCCAGCAGTTTAGGGGCAGAGAATCAGCCCCAGCATTTT. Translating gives CASSLGAENQPQHF.

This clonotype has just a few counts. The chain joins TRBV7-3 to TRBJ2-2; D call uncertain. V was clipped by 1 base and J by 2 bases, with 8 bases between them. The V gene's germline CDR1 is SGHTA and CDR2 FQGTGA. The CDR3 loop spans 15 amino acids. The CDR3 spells CASSLRGTNTGELFF. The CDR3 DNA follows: TGTGCCAGCAGCTTAAGAGGCACAAACACCGGGGAGCTGTTTTTT.

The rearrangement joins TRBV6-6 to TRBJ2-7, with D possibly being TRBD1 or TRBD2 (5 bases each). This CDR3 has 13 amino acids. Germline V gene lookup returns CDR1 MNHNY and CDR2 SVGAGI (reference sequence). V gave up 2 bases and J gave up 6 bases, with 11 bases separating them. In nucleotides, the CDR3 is TGTGCCAGCAGTTACGGTAGGGGACGCGAGCAGTACTTC. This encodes CASSYGRGREQYF.

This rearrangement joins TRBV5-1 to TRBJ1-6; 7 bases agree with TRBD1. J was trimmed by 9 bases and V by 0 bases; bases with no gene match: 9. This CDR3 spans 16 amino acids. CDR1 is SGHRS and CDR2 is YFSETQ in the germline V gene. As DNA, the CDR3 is TGCGCCAGCAGCTTGGGTTGGACAGGAGACGCTTCACCCCTCCACTTT. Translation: CASSLGWTGDASPLHF.

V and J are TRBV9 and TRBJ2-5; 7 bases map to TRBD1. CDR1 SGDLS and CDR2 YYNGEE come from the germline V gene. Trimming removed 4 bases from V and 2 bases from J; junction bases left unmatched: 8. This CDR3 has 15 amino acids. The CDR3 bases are TGTGCCAGCAGCATAACGGGACAGATACAAGAGACCCAGTACTTC. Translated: CASSITGQIQETQYF.

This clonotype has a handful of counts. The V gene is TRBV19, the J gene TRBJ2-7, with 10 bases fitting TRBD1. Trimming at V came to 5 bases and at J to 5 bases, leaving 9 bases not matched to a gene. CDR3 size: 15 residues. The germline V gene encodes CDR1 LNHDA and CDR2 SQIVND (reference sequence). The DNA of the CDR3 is TGTGCCAGTAGTTCGGTCGGGACAGGGGTCAACGAGCAGTACTTC. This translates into CASSSVGTGVNEQYF.

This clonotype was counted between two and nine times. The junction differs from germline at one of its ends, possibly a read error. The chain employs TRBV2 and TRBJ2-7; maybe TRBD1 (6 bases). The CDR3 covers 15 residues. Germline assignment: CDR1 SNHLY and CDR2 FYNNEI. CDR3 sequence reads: CASIEHGTPTYEQYF. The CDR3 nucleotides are TGTGCCAGCATTGAACACGGGACACCTACCTACGAGCAGTACTTC. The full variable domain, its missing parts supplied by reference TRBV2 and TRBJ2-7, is EPEVTQTPSHQVTQMGQEVILRCVPISNHLYFYWYRQILGQKVEFLVSFYNNEISEKSEIFDDQFSVERPDGSNFTLKIRSTKLEDSAMYFCASIEHGTPTYEQYFGPGTRLTVT.

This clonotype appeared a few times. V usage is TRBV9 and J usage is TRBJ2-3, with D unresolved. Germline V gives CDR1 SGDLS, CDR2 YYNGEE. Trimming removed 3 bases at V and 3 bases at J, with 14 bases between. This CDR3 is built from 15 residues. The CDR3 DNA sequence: TGTGCCAGCAGCGGACGGTCGACTCAGACAGATACGCAGTATTTT. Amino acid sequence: CASSGRSTQTDTQYF.